This is a list of T cell receptor beta chains from one sample in a study of blood T cells in healthy people across ages. Each CDR3 protein is one row after TCRdb ran MiXCR on the 5' RACE reads. The sample lists 780,000 or so distinct CDR3 sequences; approximately 53% were seen once. The sample comprised blood. The receptors derive from a man older than 75 in good health. Each CDR3 is given with its conserved first and last residue. A D gene is named only where the DNA matches it firmly. Clone size, where shown, is once, few, many, or a class for clones that have expanded.

TRBV28	TRBJ2-5	TRBD2	.	CASSLLGGRNEQYF	TGTGCCAGCAGTTTACTGGGCGGGAGAAATGAGCAGTACTTC
TRBV7-2	TRBJ1-2	.	.	CASSYQRSINYGYTF	TGTGCCAGCAGCTACCAAAGGAGCATTAACTATGGCTACACCTTC
TRBV14	TRBJ2-5	.	.	CASSQDQKLTVQYF	TGTGCCAGCAGCCAAGATCAAAAGTTGACAGTCCAGTACTTC
TRBV9	TRBJ2-3	.	.	CASSAGPSTDTQYF	TGTGCCAGCAGCGCCGGCCCTTCTACAGATACGCAGTATTTT
TRBV29-1	TRBJ1-1	.	once	CSVPGGLPNTEAFF	TGCAGCGTGCCCGGGGGGCTGCCTAACACTGAAGCTTTCTTT
TRBV29-1	TRBJ2-7	.	.	CSALGGVYEQYF	TGCAGCGCCCTCGGGGGCGTCTACGAGCAGTACTTC
TRBV29-1	TRBJ2-3	.	few	CSVGFSRRIPSTDTQYF	TGCAGCGTTGGTTTCTCTCGCAGGATACCTAGCACAGATACGCAGTATTTT
TRBV20-1	TRBJ1-2	TRBD1	once	CSAHRGSYGYTF	TGCAGTGCTCACAGGGGGAGCTATGGCTACACCTTC
TRBV24-1	TRBJ2-3	.	.	CATSDLRPGEDTQYF	TGTGCCACCAGTGATTTGCGCCCGGGAGAGGATACGCAGTATTTT
TRBV12-3/TRBV12-4	TRBJ2-3	.	few	CASMLGDTQYF	TGTGCCAGCATGTTGGGAGATACGCAGTATTTT
TRBV20-1	TRBJ1-2	TRBD1	few	CSALQGTYGYTF	TGCAGTGCTTTACAGGGGACCTATGGCTACACCTTC
TRBV4-1	TRBJ2-1	TRBD1	few	CASSLWTGVLGDEQFF	TGCGCCAGCAGCCTTTGGACAGGGGTACTGGGGGATGAGCAGTTCTTC
TRBV5-4	TRBJ2-2	TRBD2	.	CASSPKVRGTGELFF	TGTGCCAGCAGCCCCAAGGTGCGGGGGACCGGGGAGCTGTTTTTT
TRBV27	TRBJ2-1	TRBD1	few	CASSSPGQGHNEQFF	TGTGCCAGCAGTTCTCCGGGACAGGGTCACAATGAGCAGTTCTTC
TRBV6-2/TRBV6-3	TRBJ1-1	.	few	CASASGGTEAFF	TGTGCCAGCGCTTCGGGGGGGACTGAAGCTTTCTTT
TRBV5-1	TRBJ2-7	TRBD2	few	CASSRPSGSYEQYF	TGCGCCAGCAGCCGTCCTAGCGGATCCTACGAGCAGTACTTC
TRBV10-3	TRBJ1-6	.	.	CAIGIQEPGSPLHF	TGTGCCATCGGAATACAGGAACCGGGTTCACCCCTCCACTTT
TRBV5-6	TRBJ1-4	TRBD1	.	CASSGGQGLNEKLFF	TGTGCCAGCAGCGGAGGACAGGGCCTTAATGAAAAACTGTTTTTT
TRBV4-2	TRBJ2-1	TRBD2	few	CASSREGLAGGPGHNEQFF	TGTGCCAGCAGCCGAGAGGGACTAGCGGGAGGGCCGGGCCACAATGAGCAGTTCTTC
TRBV29-1	TRBJ2-1	.	few	CSVQRGEQFF	TGCAGCGTTCAGCGCGGGGAGCAGTTCTTC
TRBV20-1	TRBJ2-7	.	few	CSASQLALSYEQYF	TGCAGTGCTTCCCAACTTGCTCTGTCCTACGAGCAGTACTTC
TRBV6-2/TRBV6-3	TRBJ2-5	TRBD2	.	CASSRLAGSPETQYF	TGTGCCAGCAGTCGATTAGCGGGATCACCGGAGACCCAGTACTTC
TRBV3-1	TRBJ2-7	TRBD2	.	CASRPSGSPSYEQYF	TGTGCCAGCAGACCCAGCGGGAGTCCCTCCTACGAGCAGTACTTC
TRBV6-2/TRBV6-3	TRBJ2-7	.	few	CASRNSGSYEQYF	TGTGCCAGCCGTAATAGCGGTTCCTACGAGCAGTACTTC
TRBV28	TRBJ2-3	TRBD2	.	CASSPTASASGAQRDTQYF	TGTGCCAGCAGTCCGACCGCCTCGGCTAGCGGGGCGCAGCGAGATACGCAGTATTTT
TRBV7-6	TRBJ2-4	.	.	CASSVSSENIQYF	TGTGCCAGCAGCGTTAGCTCGGAAAACATTCAGTACTTC
TRBV11-1	TRBJ2-6	TRBD1	.	CASSDDRGSGANVLTF	TGTGCCAGCAGCGATGACAGGGGTTCTGGGGCCAACGTCCTGACTTTC
TRBV20-1	TRBJ2-5	TRBD2	few	CSASWREQQYF	TGCAGTGCTAGTTGGCGGGAGCAGCAGTACTTC
TRBV2	TRBJ2-7	.	few	CASSESPLPEQYF	TGTGCCAGCAGTGAATCCCCTCTCCCCGAGCAGTACTTC
TRBV6-2/TRBV6-3	TRBJ2-5	TRBD2	.	CASSYWTSGAQETQYF	TGTGCCAGCAGTTACTGGACTAGCGGGGCCCAAGAGACCCAGTACTTC
TRBV6-1	TRBJ1-2	.	few	CASSETGLYGYTF	TGTGCCAGCAGTGAAACCGGCCTCTATGGCTACACCTTC
TRBV27	TRBJ2-7	.	.	CASSLVLVSYNEQYF	TGTGCCAGCAGTTTAGTACTAGTGTCTTACAATGAGCAGTACTTC
TRBV14	TRBJ2-7	TRBD2	.	CASSQEPAGQTYEQYF	TGTGCCAGCAGCCAAGAGCCAGCGGGGCAGACCTACGAGCAGTACTTC
TRBV28	TRBJ2-1	TRBD1	.	CASIPRDRGYNEQFF	TGTGCCAGCATTCCCCGGGACAGGGGATACAATGAGCAGTTCTTC
TRBV6-1	TRBJ1-2	TRBD1	.	CASSERTGTGYTF	TGTGCCAGCAGTGAGAGGACAGGCACTGGCTACACCTTC
TRBV9	TRBJ2-5	TRBD1	.	CASSVSTGQETQYF	TGTGCCAGCAGCGTCTCGACAGGGCAAGAGACCCAGTACTTC
TRBV5-6	TRBJ1-2	.	.	CASSFAGVFSYGYTF	TGTGCCAGCAGCTTCGCAGGGGTTTTTAGCTATGGCTACACCTTC
TRBV7-9	TRBJ2-5	.	.	CASRGFSETQYF	TGTGCCAGCAGGGGATTCTCAGAGACCCAGTACTTC
TRBV16	TRBJ2-3	.	.	CASSQSQVRTDTQYF	TGTGCCAGCAGCCAATCACAGGTTCGCACAGATACGCAGTATTTT
TRBV6-6	TRBJ2-7	.	few	CASSYSMGSYEQYF	TGTGCCAGCAGTTACTCGATGGGGTCCTACGAGCAGTACTTC
TRBV12-3/TRBV12-4	TRBJ2-1	TRBD2	.	CASSFFLGGSEEGEQFF	TGTGCCAGCAGTTTTTTTCTTGGCGGGAGCGAAGAGGGTGAGCAGTTCTTC
TRBV29-1	TRBJ2-5	TRBD1	.	CSVRRDRGTGQQYF	TGCAGCGTTAGACGGGACAGGGGTACGGGACAGCAGTACTTC